Each of the 8 T cell receptor beta chains below was sequenced from the same sample in a study of type 1 regulatory T cells. From the reads, TCRdb called clonotypes with MiXCR, one entry per CDR3 protein. The sample holds about 60,000 distinct CDR3 sequences, 60% to 65% seen once. Their antigen targets remain unknown. Sequenced sample: cultured non-Tr1 T cells, either the whole culture or a sorted T cell fraction (not recorded which). All receptors come from a human donor in good health.

The chain combines TRBV5-4 with TRBJ2-7; D is unresolved. The CDR3 length is 15 residues. Per germline, CDR1 SGHNT and CDR2 YYREEE (reference sequence). Trimming removed 0 bases at V and 3 bases at J, with 13 bases between. CDR3 region: CASSLDQNLVYEQYF. The CDR3 nucleotides are TGTGCCAGCAGCTTGGATCAGAATTTAGTCTACGAGCAGTACTTC.

Only one count was recorded for this clonotype. The J gene is TRBJ1-2, the V gene TRBV20-1; 9 nucleotides line up with TRBD1. The J segment lost 6 bases and the V segment lost 3 bases, leaving 11 bases of the junction unmatched. The germline gives CDR1 DFQATT, CDR2 SNEGSKA (reference sequence). This CDR3 spans 15 amino acids. In DNA, the CDR3 is TGCAGTGCTAGTCGGACAGGGGCGGAGTCCAATGGCTACACCTTC. Its protein product is CSASRTGAESNGYTF.

There are a few counts of this clonotype. The chain uses TRBV29-1 and TRBJ1-5; D uncertain. V shed 6 bases and J shed 6 bases, with 12 bases lying between them. This CDR3 has 12 residues. Per the germline V gene, CDR1 is SQVTM and CDR2 is ANQGSEA. The chain's CDR3 is CSVGGESQPQHF. In DNA form, the CDR3 reads TGCAGCGTGGGCGGGGAAAGTCAGCCCCAGCATTTT.

V usage is TRBV12-3 or TRBV12-4 and J usage is TRBJ1-6, with D possibly TRBD1 on 5 matching bases. Between the trimmed V and J ends, which lost 7 bases and 8 bases, there was a span of 9 bases. The CDR3 runs 12 residues. The CDR3 nucleotides read TGTGCCAGCAATAGGGGTGATTCACCCCTCCACTTT. Residues: CASNRGDSPLHF.

As regards this clonotype: At one end the junction does not follow the germline gene, possibly because of a read error. The chain combines TRBV7-2 with TRBJ1-1, with D unresolved. The CDR3 consists of 13 residues. From germline, CDR1 is SGHTA and CDR2 FQGNSA. CDR3 sequence reads: CASSSMVNTEAYF. Here the CDR3 DNA reads TGTGCCAGCAGCTCAATGGTGAACACTGAAGCTTACTTT.

V usage is TRBV10-3 and J usage is TRBJ1-5; D is unclear. With the DNA end fitting TRBJ2-3 better, the J assignment may be wrong. CDR1 ENHRY and CDR2 SYGVKD come from the germline V gene. CDR3 length: 15 amino acids. The CDR3 region is CAISDSGRGVQPQYF. As DNA, the CDR3 is TGTGCCATCAGTGACTCCGGGCGTGGGGTTCAGCCCCAGTATTTT.

This clonotype was seen only once. The J gene is TRBJ2-7, the V gene TRBV20-1; 10 bases fit TRBD2. The CDR3 is 17 amino acids. V was clipped by 0 bases and J by 4 bases; unmatched bases: 12. Germline V lookup: CDR1 DFQATT, CDR2 SNEGSKA (reference sequence). CDR3 in amino acids: CSARDQGRAGGPYEQYF. CDR3 DNA: TGCAGTGCTAGAGACCAAGGGAGAGCGGGAGGGCCGTACGAGCAGTACTTC.

The V call is TRBV5-1, the J call TRBJ2-1; perhaps TRBD2 as D (6 bases). The ends were cut back, 3 bases at V and 5 bases at J, with 12 bases in the middle. This CDR3 region has 14 residues. Per germline, CDR1 SGHRS and CDR2 YFSETQ. The CDR3 spells CASSSTRGDNEQFF. As DNA, the CDR3 is TGCGCCAGCAGCTCGACTAGGGGAGACAATGAGCAGTTCTTC.